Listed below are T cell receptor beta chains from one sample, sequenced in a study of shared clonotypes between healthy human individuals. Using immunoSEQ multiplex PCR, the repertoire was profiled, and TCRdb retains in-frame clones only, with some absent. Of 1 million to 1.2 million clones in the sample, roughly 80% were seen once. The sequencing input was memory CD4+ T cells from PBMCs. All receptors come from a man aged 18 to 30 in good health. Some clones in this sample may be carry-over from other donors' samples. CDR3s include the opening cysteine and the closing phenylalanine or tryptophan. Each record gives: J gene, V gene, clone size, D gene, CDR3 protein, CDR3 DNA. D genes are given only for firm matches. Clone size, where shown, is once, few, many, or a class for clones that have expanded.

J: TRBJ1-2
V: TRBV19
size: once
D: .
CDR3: CASRGRGGGYTF
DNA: TGTGCCAGTAGAGGGAGGGGTGGCGGCTACACCTTC

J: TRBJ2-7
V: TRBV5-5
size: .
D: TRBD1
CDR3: CASSFPPTGPNEQYF
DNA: TGTGCCAGCAGCTTCCCGCCGACAGGGCCCAACGAGCAGTACTTC

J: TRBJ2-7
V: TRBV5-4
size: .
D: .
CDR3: CASSSLGQTDSYEQYF
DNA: TGTGCCAGCAGCTCCCTTGGACAGACCGATTCCTACGAGCAGTACTTC

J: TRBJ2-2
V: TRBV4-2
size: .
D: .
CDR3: CASSQGRLSTGELFF
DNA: TGTGCCAGCAGCCAAGGCCGGCTCAGCACCGGGGAGCTGTTTTTT

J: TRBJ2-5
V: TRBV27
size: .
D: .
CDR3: CASSLRLQETQYF
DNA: TGTGCCAGCAGTTTAAGACTACAAGAGACCCAGTACTTC

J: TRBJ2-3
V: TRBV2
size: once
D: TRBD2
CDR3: CASTRTSGRADTQYF
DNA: TGTGCCAGCACCAGGACTAGCGGGAGGGCAGATACGCAGTATTTT

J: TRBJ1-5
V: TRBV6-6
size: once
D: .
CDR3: CASSYPGQAKNQPQHF
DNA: TGTGCCAGCAGTTACCCGGGACAAGCAAAAAATCAGCCCCAGCATTTT

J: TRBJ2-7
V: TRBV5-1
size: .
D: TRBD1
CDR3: CASSPTGRTGEDEQYF
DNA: TGCGCCAGCAGCCCCACAGGTCGGACAGGGGAGGACGAGCAGTACTTC

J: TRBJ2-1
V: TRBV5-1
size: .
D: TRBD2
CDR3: CASSLGRREVDEQFF
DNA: TGCGCCAGCAGCTTGGGGCGGCGGGAGGTCGATGAGCAGTTCTTC

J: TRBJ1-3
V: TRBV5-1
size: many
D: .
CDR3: CASTTGLSGNTIYF
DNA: TGCGCCAGCACAACGGGCCTCTCTGGAAACACCATATATTTT

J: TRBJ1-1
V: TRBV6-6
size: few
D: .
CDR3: CASSPYRVVDTEAFF
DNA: TGTGCCAGCAGTCCCTACAGGGTGGTGGACACTGAAGCTTTCTTT

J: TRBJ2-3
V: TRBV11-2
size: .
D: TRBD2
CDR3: CATKTSRGKGTDTQYF
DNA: TGTGCCACCAAGACCTCGCGGGGGAAAGGCACAGATACGCAGTATTTT

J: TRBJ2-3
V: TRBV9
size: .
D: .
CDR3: CASSVGGGDTQYF
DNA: TGTGCCAGCAGCGTAGGGGGTGGAGATACGCAGTATTTT

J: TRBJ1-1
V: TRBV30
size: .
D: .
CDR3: CACWDRLGAITEAFF
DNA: TGTGCCTGTTGGGATCGGTTGGGGGCGATCACTGAAGCTTTCTTT

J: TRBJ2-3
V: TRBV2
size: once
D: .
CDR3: CASSGISGAAAQYF
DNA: TGTGCCAGCAGTGGTATCTCGGGGGCTGCGGCGCAGTATTTT

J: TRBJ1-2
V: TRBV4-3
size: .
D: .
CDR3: CASSQVFGRLSGYTF
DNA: TGCGCCAGCAGCCAAGTCTTCGGGAGGCTGAGTGGCTACACCTTC

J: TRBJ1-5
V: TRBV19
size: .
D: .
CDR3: CASSKPDRPSQPQHF
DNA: TGTGCCAGTAGTAAACCCGACAGGCCATCTCAGCCCCAGCATTTT

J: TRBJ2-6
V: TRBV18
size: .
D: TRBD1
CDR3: CASSPFPGTGASGANVLTF
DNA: TGTGCCAGCTCACCATTTCCCGGGACAGGAGCCTCTGGGGCCAACGTCCTGACTTTC

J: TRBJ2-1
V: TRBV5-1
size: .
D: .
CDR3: CASSVSGLSYNEQFF
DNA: TGCGCCAGCAGCGTCTCGGGTCTCTCCTACAATGAGCAGTTCTTC

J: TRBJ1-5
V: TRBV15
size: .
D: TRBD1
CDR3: CATSIGDRGNQPQHF
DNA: TGTGCCACCAGCATAGGGGACAGGGGAAATCAGCCCCAGCATTTT

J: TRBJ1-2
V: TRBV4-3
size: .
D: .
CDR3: CASSQEWRLGDGYTF
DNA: TGCGCCAGCAGCCAAGAGTGGAGGCTCGGCGATGGCTACACCTTC

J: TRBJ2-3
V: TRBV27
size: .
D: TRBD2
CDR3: CASTLSGASTDTQYF
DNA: TGTGCCAGCACCCTTAGCGGGGCTAGCACAGATACGCAGTATTTT

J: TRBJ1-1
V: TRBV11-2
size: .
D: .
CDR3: CASSSQGGGTEAFF
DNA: TGTGCCAGCAGCTCTCAGGGAGGGGGCACTGAAGCTTTCTTT

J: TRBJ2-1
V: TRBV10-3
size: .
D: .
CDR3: CAISERRGLQYYNEQFF
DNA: TGTGCCATCAGTGAGCGTCGAGGACTGCAGTACTACAATGAGCAGTTCTTC

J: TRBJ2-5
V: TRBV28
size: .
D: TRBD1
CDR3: CASSTDRGLIRETQYF
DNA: TGTGCCAGCAGTACCGACAGGGGGTTAATTCGAGAGACCCAGTACTTC

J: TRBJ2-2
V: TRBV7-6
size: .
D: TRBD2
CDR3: CASRRLAGTYGELFF
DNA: TGTGCCAGCAGAAGACTAGCCGGAACTTATGGGGAGCTGTTTTTT

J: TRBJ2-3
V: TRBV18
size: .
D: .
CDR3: CASSPPNSEGRTQYF
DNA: TGTGCCAGCTCACCACCGAACTCCGAGGGCCGTACGCAGTATTTT

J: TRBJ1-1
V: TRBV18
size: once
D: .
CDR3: CASSPGNGLNTEAFF
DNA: TGTGCCAGCTCACCAGGGAACGGACTGAACACTGAAGCTTTCTTT

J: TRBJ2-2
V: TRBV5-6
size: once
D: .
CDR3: CASSFGVGSRGNTGELFF
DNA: TGTGCCAGCAGCTTCGGGGTCGGTAGCAGGGGGAACACCGGGGAGCTGTTTTTT

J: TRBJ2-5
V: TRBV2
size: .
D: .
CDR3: CASSSGPETQYF
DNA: TGTGCCAGCAGTTCCGGACCAGAGACCCAGTACTTC

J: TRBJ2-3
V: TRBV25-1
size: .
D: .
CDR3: CASSPIVGDTQYF
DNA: TGTGCCAGCAGTCCAATCGTGGGAGATACGCAGTATTTT

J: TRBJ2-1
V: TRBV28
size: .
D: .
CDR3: CASSTTTLSYNEQFF
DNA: TGTGCCAGCAGCACAACTACCCTCTCCTACAATGAGCAGTTCTTC

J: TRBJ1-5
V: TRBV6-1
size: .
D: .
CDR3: CASSSTGGEQPQHF
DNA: TGTGCCAGCAGTTCGACAGGAGGCGAACAGCCCCAGCATTTT

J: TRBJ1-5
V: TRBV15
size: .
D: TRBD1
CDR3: CATSRGLAGQENQPQHF
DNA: TGTGCCACCAGCAGAGGGTTGGCGGGACAGGAAAATCAGCCCCAGCATTTT

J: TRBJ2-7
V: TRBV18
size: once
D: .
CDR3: CASSSGTTNYEQYF
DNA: TGTGCCAGCTCCTCCGGGACGACAAACTACGAGCAGTACTTC

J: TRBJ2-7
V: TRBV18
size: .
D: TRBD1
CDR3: CASSPNPGGSYEQYF
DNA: TGTGCCAGCTCACCAAACCCAGGGGGTTCCTACGAGCAGTACTTC

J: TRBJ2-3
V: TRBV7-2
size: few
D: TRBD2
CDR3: CASSFSGLTDTQYF
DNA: TGTGCCAGCAGCTTTAGCGGGCTCACAGATACGCAGTATTTT

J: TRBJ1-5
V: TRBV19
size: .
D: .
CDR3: CASSITGSNQPQHF
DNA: TGTGCCAGTAGTATCACAGGTAGCAATCAGCCCCAGCATTTT

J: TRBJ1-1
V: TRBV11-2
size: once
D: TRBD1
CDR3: CASSLESPIRGQRTFF
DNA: TGTGCCAGCAGCTTAGAATCCCCCATCCGGGGACAGAGGACTTTCTTT

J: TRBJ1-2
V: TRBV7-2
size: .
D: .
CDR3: CASSLDLQVYGYTF
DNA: TGTGCCAGCAGCTTAGATCTACAGGTCTATGGCTACACCTTC

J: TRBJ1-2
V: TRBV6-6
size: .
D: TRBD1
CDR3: CASIPPGGRGKLGYTF
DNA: TGTGCCAGCATTCCCCCAGGCGGCAGGGGGAAGCTTGGCTACACCTTC

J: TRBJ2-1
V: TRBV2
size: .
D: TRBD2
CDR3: CASRGPTSGNGQFF
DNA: TGTGCCAGCAGGGGCCCGACTAGCGGGAATGGGCAGTTCTTC

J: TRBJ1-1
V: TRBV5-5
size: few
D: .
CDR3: CASSLSSRLNTEAFF
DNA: TGTGCCAGCAGCTTGAGCAGCAGACTGAACACTGAAGCTTTCTTT